This passage covers 19 T cell receptor beta chains from one sample sequenced in a study of T cells in localized non-small cell lung cancer (dated by TCRdb to about 2020). The library relied on the immunoSEQ multiplex PCR assay. Drawn from immuneACCESS, this table holds only the in-frame rearrangements with V and J called that TCRdb kept. Clones are partly lost; checked studies trace under half to an unresolved V gene and leave the rest unexplained. The sample profile shows over 20,000 clones; approximately 90% of them were found once. The top ten hold about 4.4% of the sample. The source material was peripheral blood, sampled before any cancer treatment. These receptors were taken from a female donor aged 60 or older with stage II squamous cell lung carcinoma.

The rearrangement joins TRBV4-1 to TRBJ2-5; D not certain. Germline V lookup: CDR1 MGHRA, CDR2 YSYEKL. With 2 bases removed from V and 3 bases from J, the gap between germline ends came to 10 bases. The CDR3 has 14 residues. CDR3 sequence (DNA): TGCGCCAGCAGCCAAAGCACCCGAAAAGAGACCCAGTACTTC. Protein: CASSQSTRKETQYF.

This rearrangement joins TRBV4-3 to TRBJ1-6, with 10 bases matching TRBD1. Trimming cost V 1 base and J 10 bases; bases outside gene matches: 7. This CDR3 has 16 amino acids. Germline CDR1 LGHNA, CDR2 YSLEER. The CDR3 protein is CASSQVPGQGTSPLHF. CDR3 coding DNA: TGCGCCAGCAGCCAAGTACCGGGACAGGGGACCTCACCCCTCCACTTT.

This clone was counted once. The chain links TRBV5-5 to TRBJ1-5; possibly TRBD1 for D (6 bases). Trimming took 0 bases from V and 2 from J, leaving 6 bases between them. The CDR3 is 14 residues long. From germline, CDR1 is SGHKS and CDR2 YYEKEE (reference sequence). The CDR3 nucleotides are TGTGCCAGCAGCTTGGACAGGGGCAATCAGCCCCAGCATTTT. Its translation: CASSLDRGNQPQHF.

J is TRBJ2-7 and V is TRBV15; 11 bases are shared with TRBD2. With V trimmed by 5 bases and J by 4 bases, 4 bases remained unmatched. Looked up from germline, CDR1 is LNHNV and CDR2 is YYDKDF (reference sequence). CDR3 length equals 14 residues. The CDR3 nucleotides read TGTGCCACCAGCCGGGGACTAGCGGTATACGAGCAGTACTTC. Its protein is CATSRGLAVYEQYF.

V gene TRBV9 combines with J gene TRBJ2-3, with 8 nucleotides matching TRBD1. CDR1 is SGDLS and CDR2 is YYNGEE in the germline V gene. Germline trimming cut 5 bases from V and 5 bases from J; bases unmatched to any gene: 4. The CDR3 spans 13 residues. CDR3 bases: TGTGCCAGCAGAGGGACAGGAGAAGATACGCAGTATTTT. Translated, it gives CASRGTGEDTQYF.

The chain carries TRBV6-6 and TRBJ1-1, with 9 bases fitting TRBD1. V shed 4 bases and J 1 base; nucleotides not matched to a gene: 4. CDR3 length: 15 amino acids. Per germline, CDR1 MNHNY and CDR2 SVGAGI (reference sequence). This CDR3 is CASSSQGAKNTEAFF. CDR3 nucleotides: TGTGCCAGCAGTTCACAGGGGGCGAAGAACACTGAAGCTTTCTTT.

This chain links TRBV7-3 with TRBJ1-4, with D uncertain. There are 12 residues in the CDR3. V was pared by 5 bases and J by 3 bases, with 4 bases between. Germline V CDR1 and CDR2: SGHTA, FQGTGA. This chain's CDR3 is CASSAANEKLFF. Here the CDR3 DNA reads TGTGCCAGCAGCGCCGCTAATGAAAAACTGTTTTTT.

The rearrangement links TRBV4-2 to TRBJ1-2; 10 bases match TRBD1. The CDR3 has 14 amino acids. Trimming cost V 3 bases and J 9 bases; bases outside gene matches: 7. Per the germline V gene, CDR1 is LGHNA and CDR2 is YNFKEQ. CDR3 DNA sequence: TGTGCCAGCAGCCAGGCGGGACAGGGGAATCGCTACACCTTC. This encodes CASSQAGQGNRYTF.

The chain employs TRBV5-1 and TRBJ1-1; D gene unclear. CDR3 size: 14 residues. The germline gives CDR1 SGHRS, CDR2 YFSETQ. Trimming pared 0 bases from V and 3 bases from J, leaving 9 bases between. CDR3 nucleotide sequence: TGCGCCAGCAGCTTGGTAAAGGGAGACACTGAAGCTTTCTTT. Its protein is CASSLVKGDTEAFF.

The sample holds one count of this clone. The gene calls are TRBV7-9 and TRBJ2-5; TRBD2 matches 8 bases. Germline CDR1 SEHNR, CDR2 FQNEAQ (reference sequence). Germline trimming cut 6 bases from V and 1 base from J; bases unmatched to any gene: 7. The CDR3 runs 15 residues. The CDR3 nucleotides are TGTGCCAGCAGAAGACTAGCGCCGAGCCAAGAGACCCAGTACTTC. It yields the protein CASRRLAPSQETQYF.

This chain uses TRBV27 with TRBJ2-1; weak D call: TRBD2 (6 bases). Trimming shortened V by 1 base and J by 2 bases, and 18 bases separated the two germline ends. Germline V gives CDR1 MNHEY, CDR2 SMNVEV (reference sequence). The CDR3 runs 18 residues. CDR3 region: CASSLFSSLAPPYNEQFF. As DNA, the CDR3 is TGTGCCAGCAGTTTATTTTCTTCTCTAGCGCCCCCCTACAATGAGCAGTTCTTC.

V is TRBV2 and J is TRBJ2-3; TRBD2 is a possible D gene (6 bases). Germline-derived CDR1 and CDR2 are SNHLY and FYNNEI. The CDR3 loop spans 15 amino acids. V was trimmed by 4 bases and J by 0 bases, leaving 11 bases between them. The CDR3 loop is CASSVGGTSTDTQYF. The CDR3 DNA reads as TGTGCCAGCAGTGTCGGGGGTACTAGCACAGATACGCAGTATTTT.

This clone has only one observation. The chain carries TRBV4-1 and TRBJ1-2; D uncertain. Germline V CDR1 and CDR2: MGHRA, YSYEKL. Trimming shortened V by 1 base and J by 3 bases, and 18 bases separated the two germline ends. The CDR3 is 17 residues long. In DNA form, the CDR3 reads TGCGCCAGCAGCCAAGCGCGTCTCCGGGGAAGGGACTATGGCTACACCTTC. Amino acids: CASSQARLRGRDYGYTF.

The genes are TRBV30 and TRBJ1-4; 9 nucleotides line up with TRBD1. The CDR3 contains 13 residues. Germline V gene lookup returns CDR1 GTSNPN and CDR2 SVGIG (reference sequence). The junction had 4 bases not matched to a gene; V was cut back by 3 bases and J by 8 bases. CDR3 region: CAWRTGGGEKLFF. CDR3 in DNA: TGTGCCTGGAGGACAGGGGGAGGAGAAAAACTGTTTTTT.

The chain recombines TRBV5-1 with TRBJ2-5; D is tentatively TRBD1 or TRBD2 (5 bases each). Germline V CDR1 and CDR2: SGHRS, YFSETQ. CDR3 length: 16 residues. Trimming stripped 0 bases from V and 0 bases from J, with 12 bases between. The CDR3 coding sequence is TGCGCCAGCAGCTTGGGTGAGGGGACCCACCAAGAGACCCAGTACTTC. Translation: CASSLGEGTHQETQYF.

This chain uses TRBV5-1 with TRBJ2-3, with 11 bases matching TRBD2. The junction had 5 bases not matched to a gene; V was cut back by 3 bases and J by 5 bases. This CDR3 has 15 residues. Per the germline V gene, CDR1 is SGHRS and CDR2 is YFSETQ. The CDR3 protein is CASSSSLAGGDTQYF. For the CDR3, the DNA is TGCGCCAGCAGCTCCTCCCTAGCGGGAGGAGATACGCAGTATTTT.

This chain links TRBV19 with TRBJ1-5; 7 bases are shared with TRBD1. The J segment lost 0 bases and the V segment lost 6 bases, leaving 5 bases of the junction unmatched. CDR1 and CDR2 from the germline V gene are LNHDA and SQIVND (reference sequence). The CDR3 has 15 amino acids. CDR3 nucleotides: TGTGCCAGTAGCTCTACAGGGGATAGCAATCAGCCCCAGCATTTT. It translates to CASSSTGDSNQPQHF.

The chain couples TRBV9 to TRBJ1-6; 7 bases are shared with TRBD1. CDR1 and CDR2 from the germline V gene are SGDLS and YYNGEE. This CDR3 region has 16 residues. The V and J ends lost 2 bases and 2 bases, in that order; junction bases with no gene match: 4. CDR3 amino acids: CASSVRDSPYNSPLHF. Here the CDR3 DNA reads TGTGCCAGCAGCGTGCGGGACAGCCCCTATAATTCACCCCTCCACTTT.

V usage is TRBV5-1 and J usage is TRBJ1-1; 7 nucleotides match TRBD1. The J segment lost 1 base and the V segment lost 0 bases, leaving 3 bases of the junction unmatched. CDR3 length: 15 amino acids. CDR1 is SGHRS and CDR2 is YFSETQ in the germline V gene. The CDR3: CASSLVPGGNTEAFF. Here the CDR3 DNA reads TGCGCCAGCAGCTTGGTTCCAGGGGGGAACACTGAAGCTTTCTTT.